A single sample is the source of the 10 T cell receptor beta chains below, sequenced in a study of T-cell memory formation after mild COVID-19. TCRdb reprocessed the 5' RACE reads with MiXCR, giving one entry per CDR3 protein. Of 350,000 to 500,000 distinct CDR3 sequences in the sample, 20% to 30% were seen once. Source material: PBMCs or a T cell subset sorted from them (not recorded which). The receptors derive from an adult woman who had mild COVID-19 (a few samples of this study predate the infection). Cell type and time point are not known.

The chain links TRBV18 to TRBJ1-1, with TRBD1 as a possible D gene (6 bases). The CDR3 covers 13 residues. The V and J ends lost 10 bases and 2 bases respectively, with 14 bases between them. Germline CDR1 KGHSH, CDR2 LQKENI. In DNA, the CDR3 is TGTGCCACCCAGGGACACGCTAACACTGAAGCTTTCTTT. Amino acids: CATQGHANTEAFF.

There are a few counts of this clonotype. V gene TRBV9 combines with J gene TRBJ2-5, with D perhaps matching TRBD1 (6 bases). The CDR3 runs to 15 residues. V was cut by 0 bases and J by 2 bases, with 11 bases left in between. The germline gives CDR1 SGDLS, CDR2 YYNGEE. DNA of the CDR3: TGTGCCAGCAGCGTAGATTCCGGACAGCAAGAGACCCAGTACTTC. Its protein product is CASSVDSGQQETQYF.

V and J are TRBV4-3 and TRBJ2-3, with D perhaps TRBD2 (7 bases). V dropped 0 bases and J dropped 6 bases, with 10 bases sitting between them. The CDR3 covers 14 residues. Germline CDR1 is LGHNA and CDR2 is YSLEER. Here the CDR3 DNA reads TGCGCCAGCAGCCAAGATACGGGGGGCGATACGCAGTATTTT. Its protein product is CASSQDTGGDTQYF.

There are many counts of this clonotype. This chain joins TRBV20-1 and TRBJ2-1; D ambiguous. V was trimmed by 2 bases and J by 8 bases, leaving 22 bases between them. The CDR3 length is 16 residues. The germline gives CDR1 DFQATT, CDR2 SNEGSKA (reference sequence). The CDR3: CSARTEGGLRSDEQFF. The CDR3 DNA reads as TGCAGTGCTAGAACTGAAGGCGGCCTGAGAAGCGATGAGCAGTTCTTC.

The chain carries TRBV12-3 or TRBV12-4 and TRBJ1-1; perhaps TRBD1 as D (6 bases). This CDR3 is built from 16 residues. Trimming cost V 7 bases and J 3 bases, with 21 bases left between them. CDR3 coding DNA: TGTGCCAGCACCTCCGGAGCAGGGGTGGGGGACACTGAAGCTTTCTTT. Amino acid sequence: CASTSGAGVGDTEAFF.

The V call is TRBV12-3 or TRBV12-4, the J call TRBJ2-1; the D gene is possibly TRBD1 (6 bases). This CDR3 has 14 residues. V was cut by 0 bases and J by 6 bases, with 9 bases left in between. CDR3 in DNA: TGTGCCAGCAGTTTAGCGCACAGGGCCAATGAGCAGTTCTTC. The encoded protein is CASSLAHRANEQFF.

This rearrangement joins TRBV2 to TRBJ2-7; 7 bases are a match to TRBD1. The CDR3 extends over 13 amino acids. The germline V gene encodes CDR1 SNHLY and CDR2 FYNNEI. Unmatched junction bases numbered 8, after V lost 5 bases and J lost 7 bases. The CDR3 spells CASSPAPGGEQYF. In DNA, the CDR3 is TGTGCCAGCAGTCCCGCTCCAGGGGGAGAGCAGTACTTC.

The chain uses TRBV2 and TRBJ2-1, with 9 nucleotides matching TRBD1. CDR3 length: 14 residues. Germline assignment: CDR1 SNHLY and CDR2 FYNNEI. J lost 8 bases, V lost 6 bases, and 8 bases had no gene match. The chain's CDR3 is CASRDGTGNYEQFF. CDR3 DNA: TGTGCCAGCAGGGACGGGACAGGGAACTATGAGCAGTTCTTC.

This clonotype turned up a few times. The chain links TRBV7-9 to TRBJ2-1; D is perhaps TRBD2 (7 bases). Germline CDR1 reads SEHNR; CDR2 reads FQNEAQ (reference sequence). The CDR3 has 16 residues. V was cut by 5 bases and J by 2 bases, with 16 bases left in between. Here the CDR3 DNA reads TGTGCCAGCAGCCCGAGGGGCGGGGGCGCCTACAATGAGCAGTTCTTC. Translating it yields CASSPRGGGAYNEQFF.

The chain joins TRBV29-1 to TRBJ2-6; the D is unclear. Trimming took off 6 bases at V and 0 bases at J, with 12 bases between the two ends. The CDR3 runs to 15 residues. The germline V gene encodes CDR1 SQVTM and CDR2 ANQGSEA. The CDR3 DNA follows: TGCAGCGTAAGGACGGGTAGCTCTGGGGCCAACGTCCTGACTTTC. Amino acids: CSVRTGSSGANVLTF.